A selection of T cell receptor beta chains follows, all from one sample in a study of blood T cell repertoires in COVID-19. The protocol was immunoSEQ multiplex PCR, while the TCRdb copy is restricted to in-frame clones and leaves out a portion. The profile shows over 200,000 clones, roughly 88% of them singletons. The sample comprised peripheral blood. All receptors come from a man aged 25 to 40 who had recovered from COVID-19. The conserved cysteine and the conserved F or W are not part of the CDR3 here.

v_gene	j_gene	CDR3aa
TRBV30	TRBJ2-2	AWSPYSGATGELF
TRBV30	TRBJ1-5	AWRSGNNQPQH
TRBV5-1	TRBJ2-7	ASSFLGGTYEQY
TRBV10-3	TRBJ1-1	AISESWPGAEAF
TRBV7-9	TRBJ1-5	ASSLGQDQPQH
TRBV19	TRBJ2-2	ASSIGQGWGELF
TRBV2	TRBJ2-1	ASSPSGASGGNNEQF
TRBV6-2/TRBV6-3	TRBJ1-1	ASSSRAGNTEAF
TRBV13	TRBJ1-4	ASSPDYRGEKLF
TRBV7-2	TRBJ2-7	ASSLQGTAYEQY
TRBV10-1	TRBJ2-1	ASSSRDFSSSYNEQF
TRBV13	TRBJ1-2	ASSFPLEGRGYT
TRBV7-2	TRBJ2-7	ASRYSTSGIPYEQY
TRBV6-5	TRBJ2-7	ASTRNRGTYEQY
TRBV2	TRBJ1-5	ASTGTGGNQPQH
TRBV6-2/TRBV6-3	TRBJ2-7	ASSYRGYYEQY
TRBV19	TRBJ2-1	ATASRTNEQF
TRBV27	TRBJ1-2	ASSLTGQNANYGYT
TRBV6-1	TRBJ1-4	ASSDPQQGRGEKLF
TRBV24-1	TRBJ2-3	ATSDLTSGGNTDTQY
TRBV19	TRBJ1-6	ASSTTGTQHNSPLH
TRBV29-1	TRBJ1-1	SVQRVNTEAF
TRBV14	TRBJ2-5	ASSARQVEETQY
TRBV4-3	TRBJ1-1	ASSQGTGRFTEAF
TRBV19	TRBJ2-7	ASIAPGSPYEQY
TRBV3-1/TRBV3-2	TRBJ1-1	ASSLGQRPNTEAF
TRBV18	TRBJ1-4	ASSPRTTGVGEKLF
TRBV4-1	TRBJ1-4	ASSPLRGEKLF
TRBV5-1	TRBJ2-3	ASSRGAGGVGDTQY
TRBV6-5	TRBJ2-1	ASGILGEQF
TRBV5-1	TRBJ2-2	ASSSSTSGVGTGELF
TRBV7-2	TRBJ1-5	ASSPGYYSNQPQH
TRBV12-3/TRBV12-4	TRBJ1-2	ASSRERHGYT
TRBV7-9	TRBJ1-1	ASSLYIAPGNTEAF
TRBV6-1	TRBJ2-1	ASSDSWRGSYNEQF
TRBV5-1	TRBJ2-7	ASRRRQGVDEQY
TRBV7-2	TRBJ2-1	ASSLVVRQGAGGQF
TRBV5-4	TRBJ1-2	ASSLGGWGTNYGYT
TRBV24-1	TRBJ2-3	ATSEGGFGDTQY
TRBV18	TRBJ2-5	ASLREQETQY
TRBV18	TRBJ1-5	ASSPRPLGQGSNQPQH
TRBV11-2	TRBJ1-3	ASSLHSGQGTGNTIY
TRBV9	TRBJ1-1	ASSVASSRGNTEAF
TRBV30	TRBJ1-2	AWSVITQYYGYT
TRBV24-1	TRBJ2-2	ATSAGGAGELF
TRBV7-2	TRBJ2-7	ASSLVSRTSGGSPEQY
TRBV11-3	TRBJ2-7	ASSRDRGYEQY
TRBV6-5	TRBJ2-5	ASSYTGLAGGETQY
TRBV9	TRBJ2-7	ASSVDRGNEQY
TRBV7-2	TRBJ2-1	ASSLRGGGGYNEQF
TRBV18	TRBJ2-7	ASSPGLGHYEQY
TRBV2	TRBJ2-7	ASSGRWGGQGKSYEQY
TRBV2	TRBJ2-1	ASSELSNEQF
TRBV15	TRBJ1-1	ATSRDWGGLGAF
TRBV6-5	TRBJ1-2	ASSFAESGGYT
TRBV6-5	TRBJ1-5	ASRATGYNQPQH
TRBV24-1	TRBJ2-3	ATGGTGHSDTQY
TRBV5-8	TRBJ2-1	ASSLQGSYNEQF
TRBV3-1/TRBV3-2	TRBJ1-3	ASSQQGGGNTIY